This T cell receptor beta chain was sequenced during a study of vaccination effects on CD4 cells after COVID-19 (dated by TCRdb to about 2022). Describing the broader study: In the ViraFEST assay, PBMC were stimulated with viral peptide pools, and antigen-specific CD4+ T cell clonotypes were then identified by expansion using TCR sequencing. A total of 10 COVID-19 convalescent patients and several SARS-CoV-2-naive healthy vaccine recipients were included in the full study. Across the study, the median time from the second dose to post-vaccine sampling was 72 days (range 14 to 241). SARS-CoV-2 spike-specific CD4+ TCR repertoires were compared before and after mRNA vaccination in COVID-19 convalescent patients and in infection-naive vaccine recipients. The Oncomine TCR Beta short-read assay on an Illumina iSeq 100 was used to sequence cultures from other donors in the study. Around 2.1 million PBMC per well were cultured with approximately 10 ug/ml peptides in IMDM containing around 4.6% human AB serum, about 10 IU/ml IL-2 and gentamicin. On the study overall, not on this receptor specifically: Limitations of the study were the small number of convalescent patients and the absence of early post-infection timepoints. Among healthy vaccine recipients, nearly all vaccine-induced clones were SARS-CoV-2 mono-reactive, and just 1 of 255 was cross-reactive with common cold coronaviruses. Clones induced by infection and clones induced by vaccination both contracted markedly at late timepoints after vaccination, which fits with T cell responses waning over time.

After roughly 11 days of culture, CD4+ T cells were isolated with the EasySep CD4+ T cell isolation kit. Two doses of either the BNT162b2 or the mRNA-1273 mRNA SARS-CoV-2 vaccine were administered to participants. The absence of prior SARS-CoV-2 infection in healthy vaccine recipients was confirmed by negative nucleocapsid antibodies before and after vaccination. Half of the culture medium was replaced with fresh IL-2-containing medium on days 3 and 7. Unless otherwise noted, each peptide stimulation condition was cultured in triplicate wells. PBMC were separated from whole blood using Ficoll-Paque Plus gradient centrifugation and were then either cryopreserved at -140C or used fresh. The QIAamp micro DNA kit was used to extract genomic DNA from the cultured CD4+ T cells. This clone has a handful of counts. Its antigen remains undetermined. The record has no base qualities; no much larger clone is one base away.

The CDR3, from cysteine to phenylalanine, totals 15 residues. The sequence is cut down to CDR3 DNA, 45 bases in frame from base 1. V is trimmed back by 6 bases and J by 2 bases, and the junction contains 5 bases that no gene match accounts for. CDR1 and CDR2, per the germline V gene, are MNHEY and SVGAGI. The protocol used for the library was the immunoSEQ multiplex PCR assay. DNA from the cultured, isolated CD4+ T cells was subjected to TCR beta CDR3 sequencing. The source study handled its data this way. Non-productive TCR sequences were removed, reads were trimmed to the CDR3 region, and CDR3s of at least 7 amino acids were retained. Antigen-specific clonotypes were identified with the MANAFEST web app by comparing expansion in peptide wells against reference cultures. For clones to be considered positive, expansion at FDR<0.05 versus reference and all other wells, an odds ratio above 5, and a frequency above 0.1% in two replicate wells were required. Cross-reactive clonotypes were defined as significantly expanded in SARS-CoV-2 spike wells and in at least one common cold coronavirus spike condition. Levenshtein distance calculated with the stringdist R package was used to assess CDR3 similarity, and unrooted trees were constructed with ape in R 3.6.1. TCRdb holds this immuneACCESS table with in-frame rearrangements only. Some clones are missing; in checked studies, unresolved V genes explain under half, and the rest has no known cause. V and J calls and clone size come straight from that table; D and trimming were deduced from the DNA. In this sample the table shows 45,000 to 65,000 clones, 78% of which occur a single time. The biggest ten clones account for more than 4% of the sample.

This chain is built from TRBV6-5 and TRBJ2-7; a stretch of 12 junction bases matches TRBD2. This clonotype was sampled from a human donor who received a COVID-19 vaccine. Sequenced material: CD4+ T cells from PBMCs cultured without peptide, taken after COVID-19 vaccination. This receptor has the CDR3 CASRSLAGGTYEQYF. The nucleotide sequence is given as TGTGCCAGCAGGTCACTAGCGGGAGGCACCTACGAGCAGTACTTC.